This T cell receptor beta chain was retrieved from a study of blood T cell repertoires in COVID-19. Overall study context: COVID-19 samples, acute and convalescent, were from the United States, Italy and Spain.

The CDR3 spans 14 residues. Between the trimmed V and J ends, which lost 3 bases and 6 bases, there was a span of 11 bases. Germline assignment: CDR1 MGHDK and CDR2 SYGVNS. Only in-frame clones appear in the TCRdb table, and some are missing; sequencing was by immunoSEQ multiplex PCR. The table shows tens of thousands of clones, with around four fifths occurring only once. Sequencing used peripheral blood. The sequence was obtained from a man older than 75 with acute or convalescent COVID-19. The chain has TRBV25-1 and TRBJ1-4; tentative D call: TRBD1 (5 bases). CDR3 sequence: CASSDRGWDEKLFF. CDR3 DNA sequence: TGTGCCAGCAGTGATCGGGGGTGGGATGAAAAACTGTTTTTT.